This is a list of T cell receptor beta chains from one sample in a study of T cell changes during pregnancy in multiple sclerosis. The method was immunoSEQ multiplex PCR; TCRdb's version includes in-frame clones alone and lacks a portion of them. The sample includes 25,000 to 35,000 clones, 70% to 90% of them seen just once. The source was CD8+ T cells from peripheral blood mononuclear cells, collected in the second trimester of pregnancy. The receptors stem from a female donor with multiple sclerosis, enrolled in a pregnancy study. Each CDR3 is given without its conserved first and last residue. The order of the fields is D gene, V gene, J gene, CDR3 protein. The D gene is left open where the match is weak.

>TRBD2|TRBV6-5|TRBJ2-7
ASSSTGLAGENEQY
>.|TRBV28|TRBJ2-3
ASKSGPPGDTQY
>TRBD1|TRBV11-1|TRBJ2-3
ASSLGTAKDITDTQY
>TRBD2|TRBV7-7|TRBJ2-1
ASSLNSGGTYNEQF
>.|TRBV5-6|TRBJ2-7
ASSHNYEQY
>TRBD1|TRBV11-3|TRBJ2-7
ASSFDTEGQGNTYEQY
>TRBD2|TRBV6-5|TRBJ2-5
ASSYPGGSQETQY
>.|TRBV6-4|TRBJ2-6
ASSEGEGSTGANVLT
>TRBD2|TRBV29-1|TRBJ2-1
SVEVAGGRKGPSTGYNEQF
>.|TRBV19|TRBJ2-1
ASSAGPYNEQF
>.|TRBV9|TRBJ1-2
ASSVGGSYYT
>TRBD2|TRBV4-2|TRBJ2-3
ASSQVAGDLNTQY
>.|TRBV11-3|TRBJ2-2
ASSLDLRQALNTGELF
>.|TRBV11-3|TRBJ1-6
ASSLDRNSPLH
>TRBD2|TRBV11-2|TRBJ2-5
ASSTGGAEETQY
>.|TRBV7-9|TRBJ1-6
ASSLDLGNSPLH
>.|TRBV6-5|TRBJ2-7
ASSSPREGDFYEQY
>TRBD2|TRBV9|TRBJ2-1
ASSVLPAGGPYEQF
>.|TRBV12-5|TRBJ1-3
ASGLVYTGFRRNTIY
>.|TRBV9|TRBJ2-7
ASSVGDMDYEQY
>TRBD1|TRBV16|TRBJ2-1
ASSPTGSNNEQF
>.|TRBV4-1|TRBJ1-2
ASSQDPLTTGYGYT
>TRBD1|TRBV5-1|TRBJ2-7
ASGDRTGGDYEQY
>TRBD1|TRBV4-3|TRBJ1-5
ASSLTLTGGEGQPQH
>.|TRBV7-9|TRBJ2-1
ASSPRQASYNEQF
>.|TRBV9|TRBJ2-7
ASSASWGRSYEQY
>.|TRBV2|TRBJ1-4
ASSEIPLYQGPGEKLF
>TRBD2|TRBV27|TRBJ2-1
ASSSGTSGTYNEQF
>.|TRBV28|TRBJ2-3
ASSLTPGELDTDTQY
>.|TRBV4-3|TRBJ2-6
ASSLDRLSGANVLT
>.|TRBV6-6|TRBJ2-2
ASSYSETGELF
>TRBD2|TRBV7-3|TRBJ2-1
ASSLTPSGNEQF